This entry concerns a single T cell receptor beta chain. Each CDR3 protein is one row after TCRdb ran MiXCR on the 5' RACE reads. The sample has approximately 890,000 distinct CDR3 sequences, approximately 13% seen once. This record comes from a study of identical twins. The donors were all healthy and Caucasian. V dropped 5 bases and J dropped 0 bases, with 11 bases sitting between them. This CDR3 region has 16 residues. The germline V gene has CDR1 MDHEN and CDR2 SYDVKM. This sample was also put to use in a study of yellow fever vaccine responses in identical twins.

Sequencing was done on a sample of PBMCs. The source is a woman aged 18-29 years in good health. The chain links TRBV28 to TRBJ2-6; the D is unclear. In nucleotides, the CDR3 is TGTGCCAGCAGTGCCCGATGGAGCTCTGGGGCCAACGTCCTGACTTTC. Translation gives CASSARWSSGANVLTF.